This T cell receptor (beta chain) came from a study of T cell responses to AZD1222 COVID-19 vaccine. The study, taken as a whole, reports: Nearly half of spike-specific TCRs reportedly go after variant regions that carry no mutations.

This clone was counted only a few times. Antigen: not known. TCRdb's copy holds only in-frame clones and misses some; the assay was immunoSEQ multiplex PCR. The sample shows about 77,000 clones, about 92% of them seen only once. Germline CDR1 reads WNHNN; CDR2 reads SYGVQD (reference sequence). The CDR3 is made up of 15 amino acids. V dropped 2 bases and J dropped 7; count of bases not matched to a gene: 6. This receptor was taken from an adult who received the AZD1222 COVID-19 vaccine. This sample comprised peripheral blood, obtained 28 days after the second AZD1222 dose. The V call is TRBV10-1, the J call TRBJ2-2, with 8 bases aligning to TRBD1. This chain's CDR3 is CASSERTGMVGELFF. DNA for the CDR3: TGCGCCAGCAGTGAGAGGACAGGGATGGTCGGGGAGCTGTTTTTT.